The sample holds many counts of the clone carrying this TCR beta chain. The source of the sample is a study of blood T cells in healthy people across ages. The CDR3 totals 16 residues. With 0 bases clipped from V and 5 bases from J, the junction kept 4 bases outside the gene matches. Germline-derived CDR1 and CDR2 are LGHNA and YNFKEQ. The second PCR ran about 6 to 12 cycles with a sample-barcoded 5' primer and J-beta primers. TCRdb itself ran the 5' RACE reads through MiXCR, one entry per CDR3 protein. The sample lists about 720,000 distinct CDR3 sequences; 20% to 25% were seen once. These data also formed part of another study, on T cells of mothers and their children. From that paper: Samples were provided by three healthy Caucasian mothers and their six children.

The rearrangement joins TRBV4-2 to TRBJ1-4; 9 nucleotides align to TRBD1. The TCR sequence derives from a boy aged 5-17 years in good health. Input material: blood. The CDR3 DNA sequence: TGTGCCAGCAGCCAAGATGAGGGACAGGGAAATGAAAAACTGTTTTTT. Encoded protein: CASSQDEGQGNEKLFF.